A single sample gave rise to the 2 T cell receptor beta chains below, sequenced in a study of long-term antiretroviral therapy in people with HIV. Survey-level resolution applied to immunoSEQ assay v3.0. The repertoire was sequenced with immunoSEQ multiplex PCR; TCRdb's copy has only in-frame clones and lacks some. The sample contains about 14,000 clones, more than 65% of which appear only once. Material: unsorted PBMCs, obtained 0.4 years after starting antiretroviral therapy. The origin of the receptors is a man between 25 and 39 years old with HIV.

The V gene is TRBV7-2, the J gene TRBJ1-5; D perhaps matches TRBD1 (5 bases). The length of the CDR3 is 14 residues. The germline V gene has CDR1 SGHTA and CDR2 FQGNSA. The germline V and J ends were trimmed by 5 bases and 5 bases, with 13 bases remaining between them. The CDR3: CASSLDGGYQPQHF. Here the CDR3 DNA reads TGTGCCAGCAGCCTTGACGGGGGTTATCAGCCCCAGCATTTT.

This chain links TRBV5-1 with TRBJ1-1, with D unresolved. Trimming removed 4 bases at V and 8 bases at J, with 18 bases between. Germline V gives CDR1 SGHRS, CDR2 YFSETQ. CDR3 length: 14 amino acids. The CDR3 protein is CASSDRTGNEEAFF. Here the CDR3 DNA reads TGCGCCAGCAGCGACCGGACGGGGAACGAGGAAGCTTTCTTT.